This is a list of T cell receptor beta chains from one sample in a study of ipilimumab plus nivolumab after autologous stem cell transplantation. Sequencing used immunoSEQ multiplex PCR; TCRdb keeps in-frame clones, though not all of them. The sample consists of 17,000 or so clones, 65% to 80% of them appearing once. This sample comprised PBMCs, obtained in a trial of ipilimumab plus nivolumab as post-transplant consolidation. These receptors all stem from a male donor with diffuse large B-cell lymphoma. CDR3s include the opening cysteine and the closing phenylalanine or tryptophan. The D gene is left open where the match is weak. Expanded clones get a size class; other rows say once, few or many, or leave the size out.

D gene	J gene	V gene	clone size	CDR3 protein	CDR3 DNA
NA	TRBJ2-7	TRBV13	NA	CASSFYPLEQYF	TGTGCCAGCAGCTTCTACCCTTTAGAGCAGTACTTC
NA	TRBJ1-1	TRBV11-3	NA	CASSLDHGLLNTEAFF	TGTGCCAGCAGCTTAGATCACGGACTCTTGAACACTGAAGCTTTCTTT
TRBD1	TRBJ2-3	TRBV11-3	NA	CASSEPGQAPDTQYF	TGTGCCAGCAGCGAACCGGGACAGGCACCGGATACGCAGTATTTT
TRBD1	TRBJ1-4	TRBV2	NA	CASSEATGGFEKLFF	TGTGCCAGCAGTGAAGCGACAGGGGGCTTTGAAAAACTGTTTTTT
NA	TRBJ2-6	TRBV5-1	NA	CASSLVEGAGSGANVLTF	TGCGCCAGCAGCTTGGTGGAGGGGGCCGGGTCTGGGGCCAACGTCCTGACTTTC
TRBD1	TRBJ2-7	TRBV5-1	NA	CASSWTGGYEQYF	TGCGCCAGCAGCTGGACAGGGGGCTACGAGCAGTACTTC
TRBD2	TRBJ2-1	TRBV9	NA	CASSDLGTSGRDHEQFF	TGTGCCAGCAGCGACCTAGGGACTAGCGGGAGGGACCATGAGCAGTTCTTC
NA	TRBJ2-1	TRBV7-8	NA	CASSVRPRLGNEQFF	TGTGCCAGCAGCGTGCGACCTCGCCTTGGGAATGAGCAGTTCTTC
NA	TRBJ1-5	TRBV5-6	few	CASSLGQGIGQPQHF	TGTGCCAGCAGCTTGGGGCAGGGGATAGGTCAGCCCCAGCATTTT
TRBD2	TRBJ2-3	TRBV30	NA	CAWSLSAGGTDTQYF	TGTGCCTGGAGTCTTTCAGCGGGGGGCACAGATACGCAGTATTTT
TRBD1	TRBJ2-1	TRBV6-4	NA	CASKGQGPNEQFF	TGTGCCAGCAAGGGACAGGGGCCGAATGAGCAGTTCTTC
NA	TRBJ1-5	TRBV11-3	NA	CASSRWRPSNQPQHF	TGTGCCAGCAGCCGGTGGCGGCCGAGCAATCAGCCCCAGCATTTT
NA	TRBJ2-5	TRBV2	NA	CASSVRETQYF	TGTGCCAGCAGTGTAAGGGAGACCCAGTACTTC
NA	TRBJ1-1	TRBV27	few	CASSSPTVNTEAFF	TGTGCCAGCAGTTCCCCTACCGTGAACACTGAAGCTTTCTTT
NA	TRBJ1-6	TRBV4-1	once	CASSQGPRSYNSPLHF	TGCGCCAGCAGCCAAGGCCCACGCTCCTATAATTCACCCCTCCACTTT
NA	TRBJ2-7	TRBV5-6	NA	CASSLPPLHEQYF	TGTGCCAGCAGCTTGCCCCCGCTCCACGAGCAGTACTTC
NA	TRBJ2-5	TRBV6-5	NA	CASRQGGETQYF	TGTGCCAGCAGACAGGGTGGGGAGACCCAGTACTTC
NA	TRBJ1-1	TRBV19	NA	CASSALYSNTEAFF	TGTGCCAGTAGTGCCCTGTACAGCAACACTGAAGCTTTCTTT
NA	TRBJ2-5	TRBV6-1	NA	CASSAVYQETQYF	TGTGCCAGCAGTGCAGTATACCAAGAGACCCAGTACTTC
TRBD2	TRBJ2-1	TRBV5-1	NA	CASSKVPGLASYNEQFF	TGCGCCAGCAGTAAAGTCCCGGGACTAGCTTCCTACAATGAGCAGTTCTTC
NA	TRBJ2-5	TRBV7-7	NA	CASSLGWRETQYF	TGTGCTAGCAGCCTAGGGTGGAGGGAGACCCAGTACTTC
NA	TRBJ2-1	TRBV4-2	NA	CASSPPGDNEQFF	TGTGCCAGCAGCCCTCCCGGGGACAATGAGCAGTTCTTC
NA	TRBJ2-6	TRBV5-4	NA	CASSLTSGTTAGANVLTF	TGTGCCAGCAGCCTTACTTCCGGGACAACGGCTGGGGCCAACGTCCTGACTTTC
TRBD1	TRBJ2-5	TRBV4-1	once	CASSQGDRAQETQYF	TGCGCCAGCAGCCAGGGGGACAGGGCCCAAGAGACCCAGTACTTC
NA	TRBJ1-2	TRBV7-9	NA	CASSLYQGRIRDLYWGYTF	TGTGCCAGCAGCTTATACCAGGGACGGATTAGAGACCTCTATTGGGGCTACACCTTC
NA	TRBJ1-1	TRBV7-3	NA	CASSLTVNTEAFF	TGTGCCAGCAGCCTGACAGTGAACACTGAAGCTTTCTTT
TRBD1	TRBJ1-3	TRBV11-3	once	CASSSGTGSFLNTIYF	TGTGCCAGCAGCTCGGGGACAGGATCCTTTTTAAACACCATATATTTT
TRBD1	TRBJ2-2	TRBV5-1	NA	CASSLDRGLGGELFF	TGCGCCAGCAGCTTAGACAGGGGCCTTGGAGGGGAGCTGTTTTTT
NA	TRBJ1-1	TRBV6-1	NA	CASRPGPMRDEAFF	TGTGCCAGCAGGCCGGGACCGATGCGCGATGAAGCTTTCTTT
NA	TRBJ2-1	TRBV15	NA	CATSAGPYSYNEQFF	TGTGCCACCAGCGCCGGACCATACTCCTACAATGAGCAGTTCTTC
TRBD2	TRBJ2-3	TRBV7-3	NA	CASSWTRRADTQYF	TGTGCCAGCAGCTGGACTAGACGGGCAGATACGCAGTATTTT
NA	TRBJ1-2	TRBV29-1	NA	CSVDYRAGYGYTF	TGCAGCGTTGACTATCGGGCGGGCTATGGCTACACCTTC
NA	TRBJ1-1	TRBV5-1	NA	CASSPGGTTNTEAFF	TGCGCCAGCAGCCCGGGGGGGACAACGAACACTGAAGCTTTCTTT
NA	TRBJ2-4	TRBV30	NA	CAWSLRSAINIQYF	TGTGCCTGGAGTCTAAGGTCAGCGATAAACATTCAGTACTTC
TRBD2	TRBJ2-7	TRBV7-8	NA	CASTGSEGLSVSQYF	TGTGCCAGCACCGGCTCCGAGGGACTATCCGTGTCGCAGTACTTC